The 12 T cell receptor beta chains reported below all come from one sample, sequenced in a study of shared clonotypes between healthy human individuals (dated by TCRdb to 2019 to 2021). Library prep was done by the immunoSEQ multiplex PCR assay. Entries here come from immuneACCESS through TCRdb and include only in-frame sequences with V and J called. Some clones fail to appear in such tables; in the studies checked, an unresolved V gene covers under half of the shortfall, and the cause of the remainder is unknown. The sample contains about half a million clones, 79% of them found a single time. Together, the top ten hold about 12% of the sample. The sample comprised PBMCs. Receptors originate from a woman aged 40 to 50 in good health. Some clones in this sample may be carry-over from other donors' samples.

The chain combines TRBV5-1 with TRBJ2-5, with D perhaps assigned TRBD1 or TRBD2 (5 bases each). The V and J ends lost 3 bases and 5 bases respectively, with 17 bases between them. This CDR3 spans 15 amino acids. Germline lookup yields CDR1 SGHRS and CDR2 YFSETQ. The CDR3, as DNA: TGCGCCAGCAGCTCTGATGGGACCGCTGGGGAGACCCAGTACTTC. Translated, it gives CASSSDGTAGETQYF. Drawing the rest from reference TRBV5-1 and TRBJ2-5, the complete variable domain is KAGVTQTPRYLIKTRGQQVTLSCSPISGHRSVSWYQQTPGQGLQFLFEYFSETQRNKGNFPGRFSGRQFSNSRSEMNVSTLELGDSALYLCASSSDGTAGETQYFGPGTRLLVL.

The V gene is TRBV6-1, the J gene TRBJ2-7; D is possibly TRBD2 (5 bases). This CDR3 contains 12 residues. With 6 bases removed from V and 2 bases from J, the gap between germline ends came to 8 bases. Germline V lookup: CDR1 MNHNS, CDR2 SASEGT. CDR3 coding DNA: TGTGCCAGCAGGGCTAGCACCTACGAGCAGTACTTC. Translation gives CASRASTYEQYF.

CDR3 in amino acids: CASLVGPSGELFF. CDR3 sequence (DNA): TGCGCCAGCCTGGTTGGTCCGTCCGGGGAGCTGTTTTTT. The chain couples TRBV5-1 to TRBJ2-2; D gene unclear. Per the germline V gene, CDR1 is SGHRS and CDR2 is YFSETQ. V shed 7 bases and J shed 6 bases, with 13 bases lying between them. This CDR3 has 13 residues.

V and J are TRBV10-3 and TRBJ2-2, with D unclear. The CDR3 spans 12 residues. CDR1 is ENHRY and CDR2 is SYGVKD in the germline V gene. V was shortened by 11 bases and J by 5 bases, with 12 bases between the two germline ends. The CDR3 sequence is CALSSRTGELFF. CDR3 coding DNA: TGTGCCCTCTCCTCCAGGACCGGGGAGCTGTTTTTT.

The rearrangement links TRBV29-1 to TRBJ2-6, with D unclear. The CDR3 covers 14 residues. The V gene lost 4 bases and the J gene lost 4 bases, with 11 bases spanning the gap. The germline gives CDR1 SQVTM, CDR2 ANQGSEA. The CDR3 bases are TGCAGCGTTGGCGGCGTTTCAGGGGCCAACGTCCTGACTTTC. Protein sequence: CSVGGVSGANVLTF.

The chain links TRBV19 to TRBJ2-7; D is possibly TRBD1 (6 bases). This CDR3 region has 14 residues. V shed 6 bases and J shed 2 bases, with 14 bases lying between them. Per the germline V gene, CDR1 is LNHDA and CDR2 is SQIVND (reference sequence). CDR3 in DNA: TGTGCCAGTAGAGGTTATGGACAGACCTACGAGCAGTACTTC. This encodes CASRGYGQTYEQYF.

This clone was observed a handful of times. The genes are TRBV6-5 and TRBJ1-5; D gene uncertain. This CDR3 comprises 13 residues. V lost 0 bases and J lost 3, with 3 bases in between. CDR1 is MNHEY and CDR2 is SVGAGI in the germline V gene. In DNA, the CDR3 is TGTGCCAGCAGTTACTCGGTCAATCAGCCCCAGCATTTT. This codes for CASSYSVNQPQHF.

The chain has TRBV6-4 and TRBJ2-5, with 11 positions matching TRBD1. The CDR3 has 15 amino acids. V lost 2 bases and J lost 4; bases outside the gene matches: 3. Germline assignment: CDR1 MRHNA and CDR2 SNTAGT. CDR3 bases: TGTGCCAGCAGTGACGGGACAGGGGGTCCAGAGACCCAGTACTTC. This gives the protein CASSDGTGGPETQYF.

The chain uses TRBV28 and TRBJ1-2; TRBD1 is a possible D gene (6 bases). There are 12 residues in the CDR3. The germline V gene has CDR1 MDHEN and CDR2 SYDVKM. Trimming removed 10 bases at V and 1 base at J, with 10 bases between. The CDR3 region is CANGDNNYGYTF. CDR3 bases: TGTGCCAACGGGGACAATAACTATGGCTACACCTTC.

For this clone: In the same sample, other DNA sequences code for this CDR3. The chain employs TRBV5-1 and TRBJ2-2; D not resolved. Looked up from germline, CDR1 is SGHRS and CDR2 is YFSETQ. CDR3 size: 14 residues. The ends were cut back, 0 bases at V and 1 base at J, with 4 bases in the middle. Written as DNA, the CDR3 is TGCGCCAGCAGCTTGGGGCTGAACACCGGGGAGCTGTTTTTT. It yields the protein CASSLGLNTGELFF.

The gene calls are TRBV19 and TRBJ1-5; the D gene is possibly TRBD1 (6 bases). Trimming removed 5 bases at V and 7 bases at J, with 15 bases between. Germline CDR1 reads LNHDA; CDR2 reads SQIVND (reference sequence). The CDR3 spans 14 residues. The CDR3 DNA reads TGTGCCAGTAGTCCCCCCGAGGACAGACAGCCCCAGCATTTT. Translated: CASSPPEDRQPQHF.

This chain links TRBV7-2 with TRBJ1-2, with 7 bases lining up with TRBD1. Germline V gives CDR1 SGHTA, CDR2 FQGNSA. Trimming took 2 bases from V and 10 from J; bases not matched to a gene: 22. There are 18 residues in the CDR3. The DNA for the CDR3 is TGTGCCAGCAGCTTAAACTCCCCCTTCGGGACAGCCTTCCCTGACTACACCTTC. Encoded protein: CASSLNSPFGTAFPDYTF.